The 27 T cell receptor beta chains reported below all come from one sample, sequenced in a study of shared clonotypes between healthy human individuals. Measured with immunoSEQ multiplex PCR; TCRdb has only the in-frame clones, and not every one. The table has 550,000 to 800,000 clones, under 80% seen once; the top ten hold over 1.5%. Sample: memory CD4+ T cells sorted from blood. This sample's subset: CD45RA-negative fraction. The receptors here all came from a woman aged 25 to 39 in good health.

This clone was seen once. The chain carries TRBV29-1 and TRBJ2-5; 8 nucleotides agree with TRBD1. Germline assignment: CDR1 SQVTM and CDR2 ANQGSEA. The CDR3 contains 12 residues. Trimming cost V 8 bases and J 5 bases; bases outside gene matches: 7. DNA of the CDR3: TGCAGCATTACAGGGGGAAGGGAGACCCAGTACTTC. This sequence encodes CSITGGRETQYF.

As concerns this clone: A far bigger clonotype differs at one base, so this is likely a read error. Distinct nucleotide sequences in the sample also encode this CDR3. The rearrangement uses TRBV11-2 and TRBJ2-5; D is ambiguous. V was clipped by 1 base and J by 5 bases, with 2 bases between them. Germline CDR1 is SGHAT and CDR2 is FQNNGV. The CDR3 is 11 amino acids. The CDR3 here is CASSLGETQYF. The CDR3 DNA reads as TGTGCCAGCAGCTTAGGGGAGACCCAGTACTTC.

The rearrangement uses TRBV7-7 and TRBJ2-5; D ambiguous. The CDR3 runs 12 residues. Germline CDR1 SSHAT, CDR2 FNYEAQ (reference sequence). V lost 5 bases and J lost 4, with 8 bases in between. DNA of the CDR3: TGTGCCAGCAGCAATTTCCGAGAGACCCAGTACTTC. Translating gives CASSNFRETQYF.

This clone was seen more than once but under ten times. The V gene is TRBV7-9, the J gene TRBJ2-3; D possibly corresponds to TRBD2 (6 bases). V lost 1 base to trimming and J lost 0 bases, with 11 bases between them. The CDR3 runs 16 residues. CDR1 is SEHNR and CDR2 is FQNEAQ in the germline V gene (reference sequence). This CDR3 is CASSLDSGSSTDTQYF. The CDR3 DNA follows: TGTGCCAGCAGCTTAGACTCCGGGAGTAGCACAGATACGCAGTATTTT. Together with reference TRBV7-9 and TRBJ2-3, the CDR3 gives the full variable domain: DTGVSQNPRHKITKRGQNVTFRCDPISEHNRLYWYRQTLGQGPEFLTYFQNEAQLEKSRLLSDRFSAERPKGSFSTLEIQRTEQGDSAMYLCASSLDSGSSTDTQYFGPGTRLTVL.

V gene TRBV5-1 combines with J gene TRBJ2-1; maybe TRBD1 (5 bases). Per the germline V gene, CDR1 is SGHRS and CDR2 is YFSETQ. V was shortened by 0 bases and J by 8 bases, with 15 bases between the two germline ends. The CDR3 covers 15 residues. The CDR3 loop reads CASSLGIGVLHEQFF. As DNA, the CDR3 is TGCGCCAGCAGCTTGGGTATAGGGGTTTTGCATGAGCAGTTCTTC.

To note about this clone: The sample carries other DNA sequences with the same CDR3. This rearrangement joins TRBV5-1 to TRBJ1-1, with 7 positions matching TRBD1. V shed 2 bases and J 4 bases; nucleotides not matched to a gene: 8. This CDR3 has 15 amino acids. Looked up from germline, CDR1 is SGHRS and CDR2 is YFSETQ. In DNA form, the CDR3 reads TGCGCCAGCAGCTTTACCGGGACAGAGGGCACTGAAGCTTTCTTT. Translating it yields CASSFTGTEGTEAFF. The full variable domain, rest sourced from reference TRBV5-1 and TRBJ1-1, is KAGVTQTPRYLIKTRGQQVTLSCSPISGHRSVSWYQQTPGQGLQFLFEYFSETQRNKGNFPGRFSGRQFSNSRSEMNVSTLELGDSALYLCASSFTGTEGTEAFFGQGTRLTVV.

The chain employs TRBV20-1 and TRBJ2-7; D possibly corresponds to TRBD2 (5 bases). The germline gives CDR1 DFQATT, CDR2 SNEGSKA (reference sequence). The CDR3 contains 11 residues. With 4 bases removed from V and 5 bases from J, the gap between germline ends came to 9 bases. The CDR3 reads CSATGLNEQYF. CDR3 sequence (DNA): TGCAGTGCTACCGGACTTAACGAGCAGTACTTC.

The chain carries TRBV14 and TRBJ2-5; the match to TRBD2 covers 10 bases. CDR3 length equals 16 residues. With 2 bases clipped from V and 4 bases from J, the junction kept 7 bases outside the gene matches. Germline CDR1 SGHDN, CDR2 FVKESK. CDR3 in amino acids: CASSQIIAGGRETQYF. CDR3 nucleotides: TGTGCCAGCAGCCAAATAATAGCGGGAGGTAGAGAGACCCAGTACTTC.

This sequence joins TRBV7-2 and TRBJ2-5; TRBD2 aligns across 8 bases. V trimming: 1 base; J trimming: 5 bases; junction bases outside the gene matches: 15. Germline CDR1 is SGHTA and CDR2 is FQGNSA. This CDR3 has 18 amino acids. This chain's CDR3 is CASSLGISGTSGGETQYF. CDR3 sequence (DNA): TGTGCCAGCAGCTTAGGCATTAGCGGGACCTCTGGGGGGGAGACCCAGTACTTC.

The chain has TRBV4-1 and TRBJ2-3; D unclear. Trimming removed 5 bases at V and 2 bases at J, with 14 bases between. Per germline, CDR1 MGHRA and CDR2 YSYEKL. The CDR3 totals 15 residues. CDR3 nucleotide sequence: TGCGCCAGCAGCTCCCTTCCGGGCTACACAGATACGCAGTATTTT. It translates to CASSSLPGYTDTQYF.

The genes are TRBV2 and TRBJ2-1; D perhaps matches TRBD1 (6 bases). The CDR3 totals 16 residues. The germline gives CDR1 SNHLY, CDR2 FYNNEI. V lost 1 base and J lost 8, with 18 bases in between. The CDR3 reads CASSEVLGASIYEQFF. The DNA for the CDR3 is TGTGCCAGCAGTGAAGTCCTGGGGGCTAGCATCTATGAGCAGTTCTTC. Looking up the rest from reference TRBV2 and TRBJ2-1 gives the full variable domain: EPEVTQTPSHQVTQMGQEVILRCVPISNHLYFYWYRQILGQKVEFLVSFYNNEISEKSEIFDDQFSVERPDGSNFTLKIRSTKLEDSAMYFCASSEVLGASIYEQFFGPGTRLTVL.

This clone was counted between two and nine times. The CDR3 region has the DNA TGTGCCAGCAGTTACCTGGCACTCTCCACAGATACGCAGTATTTT. This gives the protein CASSYLALSTDTQYF. The J gene is TRBJ2-3, the V gene TRBV6-6, with D uncertain. The V gene's germline CDR1 is MNHNY and CDR2 SVGAGI (reference sequence). Trimming took off 2 bases at V and 2 bases at J, with 11 bases between the two ends. CDR3 length: 15 amino acids.

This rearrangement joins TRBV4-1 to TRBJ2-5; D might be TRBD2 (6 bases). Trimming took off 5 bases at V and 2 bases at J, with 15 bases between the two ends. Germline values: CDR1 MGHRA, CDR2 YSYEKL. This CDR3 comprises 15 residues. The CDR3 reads CASSKPGLVQETQYF. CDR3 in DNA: TGCGCCAGCAGCAAACCGGGACTCGTACAAGAGACCCAGTACTTC.

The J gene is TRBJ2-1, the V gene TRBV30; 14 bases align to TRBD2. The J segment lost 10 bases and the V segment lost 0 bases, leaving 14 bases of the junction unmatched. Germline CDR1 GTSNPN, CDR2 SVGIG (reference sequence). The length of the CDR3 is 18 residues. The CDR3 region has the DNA TGTGCCTGGAGTGTAACGGGACTAGCGGGAGTTAGCCGAAGCGAGCAGTTCTTC. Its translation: CAWSVTGLAGVSRSEQFF.

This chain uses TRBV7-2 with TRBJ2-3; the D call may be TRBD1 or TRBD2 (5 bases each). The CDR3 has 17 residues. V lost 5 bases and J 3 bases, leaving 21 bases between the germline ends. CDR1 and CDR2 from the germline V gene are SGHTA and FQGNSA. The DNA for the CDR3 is TGTGCCAGCAGCCGAATTGTGTGGGGGAGTGAAACAGATACGCAGTATTTT. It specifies CASSRIVWGSETDTQYF.

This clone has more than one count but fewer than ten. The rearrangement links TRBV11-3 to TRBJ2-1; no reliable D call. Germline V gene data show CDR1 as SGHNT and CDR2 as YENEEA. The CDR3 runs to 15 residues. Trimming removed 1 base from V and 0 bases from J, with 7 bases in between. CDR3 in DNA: TGTGCCAGCAGCTTAGCCGGAAGCTCCTACAATGAGCAGTTCTTC. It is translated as CASSLAGSSYNEQFF.

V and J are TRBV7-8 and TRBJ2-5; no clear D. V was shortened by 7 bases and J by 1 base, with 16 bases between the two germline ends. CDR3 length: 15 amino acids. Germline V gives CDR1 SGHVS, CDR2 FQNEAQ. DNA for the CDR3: TGTGCCAGCACCCCCCCTCGGAGATTCCAAGAGACCCAGTACTTC. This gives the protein CASTPPRRFQETQYF.

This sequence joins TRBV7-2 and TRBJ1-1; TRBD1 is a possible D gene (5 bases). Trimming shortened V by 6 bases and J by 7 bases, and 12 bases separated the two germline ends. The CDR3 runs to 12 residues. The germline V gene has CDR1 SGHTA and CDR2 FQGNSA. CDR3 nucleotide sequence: TGTGCCAGCAGTCTACGGGGGGTTGAAGCTTTCTTT. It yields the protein CASSLRGVEAFF.

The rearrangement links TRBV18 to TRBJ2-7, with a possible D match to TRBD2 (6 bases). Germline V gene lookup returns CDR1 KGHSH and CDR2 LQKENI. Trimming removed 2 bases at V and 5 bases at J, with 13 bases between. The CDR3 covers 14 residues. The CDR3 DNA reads TGTGCCAGCTCACCAAGAGGGAGGCCGGACGAGCAGTACTTC. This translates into CASSPRGRPDEQYF.

The CDR3 region is CASSDRLAGGPGYF. The CDR3 DNA reads as TGTGCCAGCAGCGACCGACTAGCGGGAGGGCCCGGGTACTTC. The chain joins TRBV7-9 to TRBJ2-7; 14 nucleotides agree with TRBD2. This CDR3 has 14 amino acids. Trimming at V came to 5 bases and at J to 12 bases, leaving 9 bases not matched to a gene. The germline gives CDR1 SEHNR, CDR2 FQNEAQ (reference sequence). The full variable domain, in which reference TRBV7-9 and TRBJ2-7 provide the parts outside the CDR3, is DTGVSQNPRHKITKRGQNVTFRCDPISEHNRLYWYRQTLGQGPEFLTYFQNEAQLEKSRLLSDRFSAERPKGSFSTLEIQRTEQGDSAMYLCASSDRLAGGPGYFGPGTRLTVT.

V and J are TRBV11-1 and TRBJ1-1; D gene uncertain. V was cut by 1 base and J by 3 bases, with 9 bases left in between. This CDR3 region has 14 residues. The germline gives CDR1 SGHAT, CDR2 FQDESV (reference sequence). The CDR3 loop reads CASSLGRPDTEAFF. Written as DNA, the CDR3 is TGTGCCAGCAGCTTAGGTAGGCCAGACACTGAAGCTTTCTTT. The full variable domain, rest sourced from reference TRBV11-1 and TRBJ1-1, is EAEVAQSPRYKITEKSQAVAFWCDPISGHATLYWYRQILGQGPELLVQFQDESVVDDSQLPKDRFSAERLKGVDSTLKIQPAELGDSAMYLCASSLGRPDTEAFFGQGTRLTVV.

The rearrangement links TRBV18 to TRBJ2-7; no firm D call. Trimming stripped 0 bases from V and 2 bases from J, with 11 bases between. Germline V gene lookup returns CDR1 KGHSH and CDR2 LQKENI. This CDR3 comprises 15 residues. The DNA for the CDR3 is TGTGCCAGCTCACCACCCCGCGGCAGAACCTACGAGCAGTACTTC. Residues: CASSPPRGRTYEQYF.

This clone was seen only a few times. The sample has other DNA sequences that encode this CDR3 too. The CDR3 DNA reads TGTGCCAGCAGACTAGTAGGAAGCTCCTACAATGAGCAGTTCTTC. This codes for CASRLVGSSYNEQFF. The chain combines TRBV27 with TRBJ2-1; tentative D call: TRBD2 (5 bases). CDR1 MNHEY and CDR2 SMNVEV come from the germline V gene (reference sequence). CDR3 length: 15 residues. V shed 6 bases and J shed 0 bases, with 12 bases lying between them.

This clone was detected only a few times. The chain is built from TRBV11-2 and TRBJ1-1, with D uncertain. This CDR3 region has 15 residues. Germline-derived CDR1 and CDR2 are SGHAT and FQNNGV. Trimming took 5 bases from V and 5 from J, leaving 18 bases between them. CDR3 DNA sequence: TGTGCCAGCAGCCACACTCGGGCGGCGGGGACTGAAGCTTTCTTT. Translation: CASSHTRAAGTEAFF.

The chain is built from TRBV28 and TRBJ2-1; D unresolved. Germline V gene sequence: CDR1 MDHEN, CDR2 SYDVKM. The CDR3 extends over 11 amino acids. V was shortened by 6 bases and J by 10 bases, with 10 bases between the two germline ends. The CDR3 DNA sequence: TGTGCCAGCAGCCCGCTCTTCGAGCAGTTCTTC. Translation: CASSPLFEQFF.

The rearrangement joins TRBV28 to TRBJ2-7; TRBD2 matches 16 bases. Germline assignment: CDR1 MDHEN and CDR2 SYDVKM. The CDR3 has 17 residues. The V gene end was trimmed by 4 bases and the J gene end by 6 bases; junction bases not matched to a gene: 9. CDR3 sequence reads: CASSSGTSGRAVSEQYF. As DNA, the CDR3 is TGTGCCAGCAGTTCCGGGACTAGCGGGAGGGCGGTAAGCGAGCAGTACTTC.

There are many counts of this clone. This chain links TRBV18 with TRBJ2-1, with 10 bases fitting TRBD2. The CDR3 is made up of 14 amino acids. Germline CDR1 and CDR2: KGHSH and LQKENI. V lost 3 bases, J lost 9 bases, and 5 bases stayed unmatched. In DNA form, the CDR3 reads TGTGCCAGCTCACCGGCTAGCGGGAGTAGTGAGCAGTTCTTC. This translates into CASSPASGSSEQFF.